This entry features one T cell receptor (beta chain) sequence. This CDR3 comprises 14 residues. The ends were cut back, 10 bases at V and 7 bases at J, with 20 bases in the middle. The germline V gene encodes CDR1 MNHEY and CDR2 SVGAGI. Some clones are missing from TCRdb's copy, which holds only in-frame ones; the method was immunoSEQ multiplex PCR. The table shows over 120,000 clones, with roughly 80% occurring only once. This sample stems from a study of blood T cell repertoires in COVID-19. Study details: COVID-19 samples, acute and convalescent, were from the United States, Italy and Spain. From T cells, B-cell-depleted T cells, or PBMCs came the material, which was cDNA or gDNA.

The chain combines TRBV6-5 with TRBJ1-5, with D possibly matching TRBD1 (6 bases). Input material: peripheral blood. This TCR derives from a woman aged 80 or over with acute or convalescent COVID-19. CDR3: CATGGQGIGQPQHF. For the CDR3, the DNA is TGTGCCACGGGGGGGCAGGGTATTGGGCAGCCCCAGCATTTT.